The present TCR beta chain was sequenced within a study of CD8 T cells in Susac syndrome (dated by TCRdb to the late 2010s). Looking at the study overall: Among the sequenced Susac syndrome patients, roughly six had clinically active disease and roughly eight were in clinical remission. At blood withdrawal, Susac syndrome patients were either therapy-naive, taking corticosteroids (in some cases with IVIg as well), or taking IVIg alone. Repertoire sequencing was used to test whether CD8+ T cell activation and differentiation in Susac syndrome was antigen driven. General conclusions and limits of the study: The CD4+ T cell repertoire of patients with Susac syndrome showed no detectable clonal expansion. The TCR sequencing and HLA analysis was acknowledged to have included a relatively small number of individuals.

Via the germline V gene, CDR1 is KGHSH and CDR2 LQKENI. V is reduced by 3 bases and J by 2 bases, leaving a spacing of 8 bases between them. From the cysteine through the phenylalanine, the CDR3 covers 13 amino acids. Only the CDR3 region is kept as DNA, spanning 39 bases read in frame from base 1. Remarks on this clonotype: Its antigen is still unknown. Qualities for individual bases were not recorded, and no much larger clone is one base off.

Peripheral blood CD8+ and CD4+ T cells from healthy donors, Susac syndrome patients and multiple sclerosis patients were profiled by high-throughput TCR beta sequencing. The Susac syndrome patients fulfilled recently defined diagnostic criteria for either definite or probable disease. Bulk CD8+ and CD4+ T cells were purified by magnetic negative isolation, whereas CD8+ TEMRA cells were enriched by FACS. Blood was drawn into EDTA tubes, processed within 24 hours, and PBMCs were isolated by density gradient centrifugation. PBMCs intended for TCR sequencing were frozen in liquid nitrogen and were later thawed in a 37 degrees C water bath. A purity of at least 90% was achieved for sorted or isolated CD4+, CD8+ and CD8+ TEMRA cells. RNA was extracted using the RNeasy kit, and about 0.45 to 1 microgram was reverse transcribed with random hexamers. The immunoSEQ multiplex PCR assay, which covers 54 Vbeta and 13 Jbeta segments, was used to amplify TCR beta CDR3 regions. Bias from PCR amplification was corrected by using a synthetic template baseline for primer optimization and for computational correction. The paper's processing steps were these. Reads were annotated to V, D and J genes per IMGT and analyzed with immunoSEQ Analyzer, keeping only productive sequences. Clonality was calculated as one minus the Shannon entropy normalized by log2 of the number of productive unique sequences. For each patient and control, public and private clones were evaluated within the 100 most prevalent clones. Clones were defined as Susac-specific if absent from the healthy and MS cohorts, from around 1,000 published viral clones and from other ImmuneACCESS disease sequences. TCRdb reran the public reads through fastp at Q25 and MiXCR, keeping productive beta chains. Rows with one shared CDR3 protein collapse into an entry with the most common genes and DNA. The V and J calls shown here were made by TCRdb, not taken from the authors' results. This sample comprises 150,000 or so distinct CDR3 sequences, around 93% of them detected only once. The top ten clonotypes cover around 0.15% of the sample.

Material: CD4+ T cells from PBMCs. This clonotype was sampled from a human donor with Susac syndrome. The sequence joins TRBV18 to TRBJ2-7, with the D gene not clear enough to name. The CDR3 region: CASSPSAPYEQYF. The DNA reads as follows: TGTGCCAGCTCACCTTCCGCCCCCTACGAGCAGTACTTC.